What follows is one TCR beta chain and its context. Its antigen is not identified. The sample has other DNA sequences that encode this CDR3 too. This record comes from a study of Ad26.COV2.S vaccination and SARS-CoV-2 variants. As for the study in general: The vaccine Ad26.COV2.S was put into the muscle once, or twice with 56 days between.

The repertoire was sequenced with immunoSEQ multiplex PCR; TCRdb's copy has only in-frame clones and lacks some. The repertoire consists of about 440,000 clones, with 90% occurring once and the leading ten covering roughly 3.9%. Treatment of the sample: about 20 received Ad26.COV2.S at low or high dose, single or two shots; about five received placebo; per-sample allocation not given. At day 63 after the first vaccine or placebo injection, samples were drawn. Germline V gives CDR1 SGHTA, CDR2 FQGTGA. The V end lost 5 bases, the J end lost 5 bases, and 9 bases lay between the germline ends. The CDR3 covers 13 residues. Study results and caveats: Once vaccination had occurred, spike-specific CD8+ and CD4+ T cell responses reportedly showed substantial breadth. Total responses of T cells may have been underestimated by the analyses of TCR breadth and depth. Those who received vaccine or placebo ended up with similar non-spike TCR breadth.

This receptor was obtained from a person between 18 and 65 years old who received the Ad26.COV2.S COVID-19 vaccine or a placebo. This sequence joins TRBV7-3 and TRBJ2-2; a weak D match, TRBD1 (5 bases). The specimen was peripheral blood, collected in a trial of Ad26.COV2.S vaccine versus placebo. In DNA, the CDR3 is TGTGCCAGCAGCACCCCAGGGACCGGGGAGCTGTTTTTT. Protein: CASSTPGTGELFF.